This section outlines one T cell receptor (beta chain) sequence together with its context. Its antigen remains unknown. Germline V lookup: CDR1 KGHSH, CDR2 LQKENI. Deletions cut 3 bases from V and 3 bases from J, with 7 bases between. This CDR3 is built from 13 residues. This record belongs to a study of cytomegalovirus exposure and HLA in healthy donors. The PCR had 60 Vbeta and 13 Jbeta primers. Authors' data handling: Counted up in a later analysis, unique TCR beta chains came to approximately 77 million, with 9.5 million to 13 million shared. The table came from immunoSEQ multiplex PCR; TCRdb's copy has only in-frame clones and leaves some out. V and J calls and clone size follow that table, whereas D and trimming were derived from the DNA. The sample gives under 300,000 clones, roughly four fifths of which show up once; around 8.3% is in the top ten. General study results and limits: Reportedly, HLA-A and HLA-B alleles of most subjects were accurately predicted from TCR beta. Sequencing had likely introduced a cluster of highly shared sequence variants as an artifact.

This clonotype originated in a woman aged 55-75 years in good health and CMV-seropositive. The chain has TRBV18 and TRBJ2-3, with D unclear. Sample: PBMCs. In DNA, the CDR3 is TGTGCCAGCTCACCTGAGGAGACAGATACGCAGTATTTT. Its protein product is CASSPEETDTQYF.